The 27 T cell receptor beta chains presented below share a single source sample, sequenced in a study of blood T cell repertoires in COVID-19. Libraries were prepared by immunoSEQ multiplex PCR; TCRdb keeps only in-frame clonotypes and omits some of them. The sample contains about 270,000 clones, around 88% of which appear only once. Sequencing used peripheral blood. The receptors derive from a man aged 80 or over with acute or convalescent COVID-19.

This chain connects TRBV5-1 to TRBJ2-5; D not certain. The ends were cut back, 0 bases at V and 4 bases at J, with 4 bases in the middle. CDR1 and CDR2 from the germline V gene are SGHRS and YFSETQ. CDR3 length: 12 residues. CDR3 sequence reads: CASSLDRETQYF. In nucleotides, the CDR3 is TGCGCCAGCAGCTTGGACAGAGAGACCCAGTACTTC.

This clone appeared once. The chain carries TRBV19 and TRBJ2-7, with TRBD2 as a possible D gene (5 bases). Germline-derived CDR1 and CDR2 are LNHDA and SQIVND (reference sequence). This CDR3 region has 15 residues. V dropped 5 bases and J dropped 1 base, with 15 bases sitting between them. The CDR3, as DNA: TGTGCCAGTAGTGGCCGGCCCGGCGGGTCCTACGAGCAGTACTTC. This codes for CASSGRPGGSYEQYF.

This sequence joins TRBV7-2 and TRBJ2-1; 10 nucleotides agree with TRBD2. Germline V gives CDR1 SGHTA, CDR2 FQGNSA. J was trimmed by 7 bases and V by 2 bases; bases with no gene match: 5. The length of the CDR3 is 15 residues. CDR3 nucleotide sequence: TGTGCCAGCAGCTTATCCCTAGCGGGGGTGAATGAGCAGTTCTTC. Translated, it gives CASSLSLAGVNEQFF.

The chain employs TRBV14 and TRBJ1-2; TRBD1 aligns across 10 bases. Germline assignment: CDR1 SGHDN and CDR2 FVKESK. V gave up 3 bases and J gave up 7 bases; unmatched junction bases: 8. The CDR3 has 15 amino acids. The DNA of the CDR3 is TGTGCCAGCAGCCACGTCTCCGGGACAGGGGCTGGCTACACCTTC. It codes for CASSHVSGTGAGYTF.

The chain joins TRBV5-1 to TRBJ2-1; TRBD1 matches 8 bases. The CDR3 length is 13 residues. The germline V gene has CDR1 SGHRS and CDR2 YFSETQ. V trimming: 5 bases; J trimming: 8 bases; junction bases outside the gene matches: 6. CDR3 nucleotides: TGCGCCAGCAGACCTGGACAGGGCTATGAGCAGTTCTTC. Encoded protein: CASRPGQGYEQFF.

This chain uses TRBV6-5 with TRBJ1-2; 7 bases line up with TRBD1. Germline values: CDR1 MNHEY, CDR2 SVGAGI. Trimming cost V 5 bases and J 5 bases; bases outside gene matches: 5. This CDR3 has 13 residues. CDR3 sequence reads: CASSPGTDYGYTF. Here the CDR3 DNA reads TGTGCCAGCAGTCCCGGGACAGATTATGGCTACACCTTC.

The J gene is TRBJ2-1, the V gene TRBV7-3; D ambiguous. The CDR3 runs to 16 residues. Between the trimmed V and J ends, which lost 0 bases and 0 bases, there was a span of 9 bases. In germline, CDR1 is SGHTA, CDR2 FQGTGA. The CDR3 is CASSLTSSSSYNEQFF. CDR3 bases: TGTGCCAGCAGCTTAACGTCGAGTAGCTCCTACAATGAGCAGTTCTTC.

The rearrangement joins TRBV24-1 to TRBJ2-1, with a tentative D call TRBD2 (6 bases). CDR1 and CDR2 from the germline V gene are KGHDR and SFDVKD. The CDR3 covers 15 residues. Deletions cut 3 bases from V and 0 bases from J, with 8 bases between. The CDR3 DNA reads TGTGCCACCAGTGATCGGGGGTACTCCTACAATGAGCAGTTCTTC. Translated: CATSDRGYSYNEQFF.

The chain employs TRBV3-1 (or the pseudogene TRBV3-2) and TRBJ2-4; 10 nucleotides agree with TRBD1. Germline CDR1 is LGHDT and CDR2 is YNNKEL (reference sequence). The length of the CDR3 is 19 residues. V shed 0 bases and J 0 bases; nucleotides not matched to a gene: 8. The chain's CDR3 is CASSQDGTGVKLAKNIQYF. In DNA form, the CDR3 reads TGTGCCAGCAGCCAAGACGGGACAGGGGTTAAACTAGCCAAAAACATTCAGTACTTC.

The rearrangement joins TRBV2 to TRBJ2-7; no clear D. The V end lost 2 bases, the J end lost 6 bases, and 11 bases lay between the germline ends. Per the germline V gene, CDR1 is SNHLY and CDR2 is FYNNEI. This CDR3 comprises 13 residues. CDR3 sequence: CASSETAGLEQYF. CDR3 coding DNA: TGTGCCAGCAGTGAAACCGCTGGGCTCGAGCAGTACTTC.

This clone was recorded once. The chain links TRBV7-9 to TRBJ2-4, with 7 bases lining up with TRBD2. The CDR3 has 15 amino acids. The V segment lost 3 bases and the J segment 6 bases; nucleotides outside the gene matches: 8. Germline V gene data show CDR1 as SEHNR and CDR2 as FQNEAQ (reference sequence). CDR3 amino acids: CASSFFGGDRNIQYF. Written as DNA, the CDR3 is TGTGCCAGCAGCTTCTTTGGGGGGGATAGAAACATTCAGTACTTC. The full variable domain, in which reference TRBV7-9 and TRBJ2-4 provide the parts outside the CDR3, is DTGVSQNPRHKITKRGQNVTFRCDPISEHNRLYWYRQTLGQGPEFLTYFQNEAQLEKSRLLSDRFSAERPKGSFSTLEIQRTEQGDSAMYLCASSFFGGDRNIQYFGAGTRLSVL.

The CDR3 sequence is CASSPGGIYGYTF. CDR3 nucleotide sequence: TGTGCCAGCAGCCCAGGGGGGATCTATGGCTACACCTTC. This rearrangement joins TRBV7-2 to TRBJ1-2; 7 nucleotides align to TRBD1. Trimming removed 5 bases from V and 4 bases from J; junction bases left unmatched: 4. The V gene's germline CDR1 is SGHTA and CDR2 FQGNSA. The CDR3 is made up of 13 amino acids.

The V gene is TRBV11-3, the J gene TRBJ2-1; D might be TRBD2 (5 bases). CDR1 and CDR2 (germline): SGHNT, YENEEA. This CDR3 is built from 12 residues. V shed 2 bases and J shed 12 bases, with 11 bases lying between them. CDR3 residues: CASSLNERAQFF. CDR3 in DNA: TGTGCCAGCAGCTTAAATGAGAGGGCGCAGTTCTTC.

The chain uses TRBV30 and TRBJ2-7; no definite D call. V lost 1 base and J lost 6, with 16 bases in between. Per germline, CDR1 GTSNPN and CDR2 SVGIG (reference sequence). The CDR3 has 14 residues. In DNA form, the CDR3 reads TGTGCCTGGAGTGGAGGCTTTGTCGGCTCCGAGCAGTACTTC. Its protein is CAWSGGFVGSEQYF.

CDR3 DNA: TGTGCCAGCAGCTTGGCGAGGGATAGCACCGGGGAGCTGTTTTTT. Residues: CASSLARDSTGELFF. The rearrangement joins TRBV5-8 to TRBJ2-2; maybe TRBD2 (5 bases). The CDR3 is made up of 15 amino acids. Germline CDR1 and CDR2: SGHTS and YDEGEE. Trimming left V 0 bases short and J 4 bases short, with 10 bases between.

Remarks on this clone: The same CDR3 also results from other DNA sequences found in this sample. V usage is TRBV9 and J usage is TRBJ1-3; D possibly corresponds to TRBD1 (6 bases). V was cut by 0 bases and J by 4 bases, with 8 bases left in between. This CDR3 has 14 amino acids. Germline CDR1 SGDLS, CDR2 YYNGEE. CDR3: CASSVGGTGNTIYF. The DNA of the CDR3 is TGTGCCAGCAGCGTAGGAGGGACAGGAAACACCATATATTTT.

The gene calls are TRBV18 and TRBJ1-5, with TRBD1 identical over 7 bases. The CDR3 extends over 15 amino acids. The V and J ends lost 4 bases and 4 bases, in that order; junction bases with no gene match: 7. CDR1 KGHSH and CDR2 LQKENI come from the germline V gene. CDR3 DNA: TGTGCCAGCTCACGCCAGACAGGGTTGAATCAGCCCCAGCATTTT. Encoded protein: CASSRQTGLNQPQHF.

CDR3 nucleotides: TGTGCCAGCAGTGGTGTTGTCTTCGGATCGGGAAATGAGCAGTTCTTC. Protein product: CASSGVVFGSGNEQFF. V usage is TRBV2 and J usage is TRBJ2-1; maybe TRBD2 (5 bases). Trimming stripped 4 bases from V and 7 bases from J, with 20 bases between. Germline V lookup: CDR1 SNHLY, CDR2 FYNNEI. The CDR3 has 16 amino acids.

J is TRBJ1-1 and V is TRBV29-1, with D perhaps matching TRBD1 (5 bases). The V gene lost 4 bases and the J gene lost 7 bases, with 13 bases spanning the gap. CDR1 and CDR2 (germline): SQVTM, ANQGSEA. The CDR3 consists of 12 residues. The CDR3 bases are TGCAGCGTTGGAACAGGCGGTCATGAAGCTTTCTTT. As protein: CSVGTGGHEAFF.

The V and J genes are TRBV2 and TRBJ2-4; D remains unclear. The germline CDR1 and CDR2 sequences are SNHLY and FYNNEI. The CDR3 is made up of 15 amino acids. V lost 1 base to trimming and J lost 0 bases, with 7 bases between them. The CDR3 region is CASSEGVLAKNIQYF. The CDR3 bases are TGTGCCAGCAGTGAAGGAGTACTAGCCAAAAACATTCAGTACTTC.

The chain links TRBV7-6 to TRBJ2-1; TRBD2 agrees at 7 bases. V shed 1 base and J 4 bases; nucleotides not matched to a gene: 10. CDR1 and CDR2 from the germline V gene are SGHVS and FNYEAQ. The CDR3 sequence is 17 residues long. The CDR3 DNA reads as TGTGCCAGCAGCTTAGTAGGCGGGCGGGGGAAATACAATGAGCAGTTCTTC. It specifies CASSLVGGRGKYNEQFF.

The rearrangement uses TRBV28 and TRBJ2-7, with TRBD1 matching 10 bases. CDR3 size: 16 residues. Germline trimming cut 4 bases from V and 6 bases from J; bases unmatched to any gene: 12. The germline gives CDR1 MDHEN, CDR2 SYDVKM. The DNA for the CDR3 is TGTGCCAGCAGTTCTCTGCTCGGGACAGGGGCGAGCGAGCAGTACTTC. Translation: CASSSLLGTGASEQYF.

The chain recombines TRBV27 with TRBJ1-3, with 9 bases aligning to TRBD1. Germline V gives CDR1 MNHEY, CDR2 SMNVEV (reference sequence). The CDR3 length is 15 residues. Germline trimming cut 5 bases from V and 4 bases from J; bases unmatched to any gene: 6. CDR3 DNA: TGTGCCAGCAGTCCACAGGGGGCTTGGGGAAACACCATATATTTT. Encoded protein: CASSPQGAWGNTIYF.

The chain uses TRBV20-1 and TRBJ2-7, with TRBD1 as a possible D gene (6 bases). CDR3 length: 11 amino acids. Trimming removed 5 bases from V and 3 bases from J, with 8 bases in between. CDR1 is DFQATT, CDR2 SNEGSKA, per germline (reference sequence). CDR3 DNA: TGCAGTGCTGGGGGACACTACGAGCAGTACTTC. This encodes CSAGGHYEQYF.

This chain links TRBV19 with TRBJ2-5, with D unclear. Deletions cut 1 base from V and 3 bases from J, with 9 bases between. Germline CDR1 reads LNHDA; CDR2 reads SQIVND (reference sequence). This CDR3 comprises 14 residues. CDR3 residues: CASSIAPAKETQYF. The CDR3 DNA follows: TGTGCCAGTAGTATAGCCCCAGCGAAAGAGACCCAGTACTTC.

The chain couples TRBV24-1 to TRBJ2-1; 11 bases are shared with TRBD2. The CDR3 runs to 16 residues. With V trimmed by 2 bases and J by 5 bases, 4 bases remained unmatched. The germline gives CDR1 KGHDR, CDR2 SFDVKD. The CDR3 loop is CATSDSRLAGNNEQFF. For the CDR3, the DNA is TGTGCCACCAGTGATTCGCGACTAGCGGGAAACAATGAGCAGTTCTTC.

In regard to this clone: As the CDR3 is not closed by the conserved phenylalanine or tryptophan, this likely results from a read error. The limits of the CDR3 on the DNA are not certain, so only TCRdb's listed CDR3 is given. The CDR3 loop reads CASMGNRGNE. The rearrangement uses TRBV28 and TRBJ1-5. Germline V CDR1 and CDR2: MDHEN, SYDVKM. The CDR3 comprises 10 residues, both ends counted.